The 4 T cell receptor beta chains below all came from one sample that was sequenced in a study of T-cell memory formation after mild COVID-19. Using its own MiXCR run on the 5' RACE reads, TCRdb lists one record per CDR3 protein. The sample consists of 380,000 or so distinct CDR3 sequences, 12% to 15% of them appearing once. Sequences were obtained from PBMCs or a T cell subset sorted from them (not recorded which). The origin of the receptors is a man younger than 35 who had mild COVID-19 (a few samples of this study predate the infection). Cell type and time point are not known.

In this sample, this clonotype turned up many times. This CDR3 reads CASSLRRNTEAFF. The CDR3 bases are TGTGCCAGCAGCTTGAGGAGAAACACTGAAGCTTTCTTT. The rearrangement joins TRBV11-2 to TRBJ1-1; the D is unclear. V lost 3 bases and J lost 2, with 7 bases in between. The germline CDR1 and CDR2 sequences are SGHAT and FQNNGV. The CDR3 totals 13 residues.

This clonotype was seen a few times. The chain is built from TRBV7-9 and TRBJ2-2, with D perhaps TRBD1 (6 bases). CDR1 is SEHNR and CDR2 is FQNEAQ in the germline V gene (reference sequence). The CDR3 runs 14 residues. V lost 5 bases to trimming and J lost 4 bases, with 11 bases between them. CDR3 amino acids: CASSPRGITGELFF. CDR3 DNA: TGTGCCAGCAGCCCCAGGGGAATCACCGGGGAGCTGTTTTTT.

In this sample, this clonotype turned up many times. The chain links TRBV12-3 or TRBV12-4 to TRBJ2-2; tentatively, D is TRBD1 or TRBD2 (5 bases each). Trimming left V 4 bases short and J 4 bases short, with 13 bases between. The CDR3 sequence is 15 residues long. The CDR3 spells CASSSGRGRTGELFF. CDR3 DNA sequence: TGTGCCAGCAGTTCTGGTCGGGGCCGCACCGGGGAGCTGTTTTTT.

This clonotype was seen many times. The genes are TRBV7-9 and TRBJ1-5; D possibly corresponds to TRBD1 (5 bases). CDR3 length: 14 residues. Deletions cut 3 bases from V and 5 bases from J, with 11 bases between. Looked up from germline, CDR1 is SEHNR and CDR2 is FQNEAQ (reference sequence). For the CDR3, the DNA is TGTGCCAGCAGCTTTGACAGCTCCCATCAGCCCCAGCATTTT. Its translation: CASSFDSSHQPQHF.